A single sample is the source of the 30 T cell receptor beta chains below, sequenced in a study of shared clonotypes between healthy human individuals. Sequencing used immunoSEQ multiplex PCR; TCRdb keeps in-frame clones, though not all of them. The data contain about 2 million clones, approximately 95% of them singletons. The sample consisted of naive CD4+ T cells sorted from blood. As to subset: CD45RA+ positively selected. These receptors were obtained from a man aged 18 to 29 in good health.

The genes are TRBV6-5 and TRBJ1-2; a possible D gene is TRBD1 (6 bases). The length of the CDR3 is 13 residues. The ends were cut back, 3 bases at V and 8 bases at J, with 13 bases in the middle. Germline V gene data show CDR1 as MNHEY and CDR2 as SVGAGI. The CDR3 DNA follows: TGTGCCAGCAGTTATTCGGGGGCGGTCGGCTACACCTTC. Translated, it gives CASSYSGAVGYTF.

V usage is TRBV10-2 and J usage is TRBJ2-4; 11 nucleotides agree with TRBD2. Germline V gene data show CDR1 as WSHSY and CDR2 as SAAADI. CDR3 length equals 13 residues. Germline trimming cut 6 bases from V and 8 bases from J; bases unmatched to any gene: 3. The CDR3 DNA reads as TGCGCCAGCAGACTAGCGGGAGTAGACATTCAGTACTTC. Its protein product is CASRLAGVDIQYF.

The V and J genes are TRBV6-1 and TRBJ1-6; 10 positions agree with TRBD1. CDR1 is MNHNS and CDR2 is SASEGT in the germline V gene. V gave up 8 bases and J gave up 9 bases; unmatched junction bases: 10. The CDR3 totals 15 residues. CDR3 nucleotides: TGTGCCAGCGCCCTAGACAGGGGGCCGACTTCACCCCTCCACTTT. It encodes CASALDRGPTSPLHF.

The V and J genes are TRBV9 and TRBJ2-7; D gene ambiguous. Germline V gene sequence: CDR1 SGDLS, CDR2 YYNGEE. Trimming took off 0 bases at V and 5 bases at J, with 9 bases between the two ends. The CDR3 contains 13 residues. The CDR3 reads CASSVGVRHEQYF. The CDR3 DNA reads as TGTGCCAGCAGCGTAGGGGTGCGCCACGAGCAGTACTTC.

The chain recombines TRBV2 with TRBJ1-5, with a weak D call TRBD1 (5 bases). CDR1 is SNHLY, CDR2 FYNNEI, per germline. The CDR3 is made up of 13 amino acids. Trimming took 5 bases from V and 9 from J, leaving 14 bases between them. The CDR3 here is CASSSRVRGPQHF. CDR3 bases: TGTGCCAGCAGTAGCAGGGTTAGGGGGCCCCAGCATTTT. Drawing the rest from reference TRBV2 and TRBJ1-5, the complete variable domain is EPEVTQTPSHQVTQMGQEVILRCVPISNHLYFYWYRQILGQKVEFLVSFYNNEISEKSEIFDDQFSVERPDGSNFTLKIRSTKLEDSAMYFCASSSRVRGPQHFGDGTRLSIL.

The gene calls are TRBV6-1 and TRBJ2-5, with D hard to call. Per the germline V gene, CDR1 is MNHNS and CDR2 is SASEGT. Trimming cost V 0 bases and J 1 base, with 9 bases left between them. The CDR3 runs 15 residues. DNA for the CDR3: TGTGCCAGCAGTGAAGCGCGCCTATCCCAAGAGACCCAGTACTTC. The encoded protein is CASSEARLSQETQYF.

Concerning this clone: A much larger clone differs from this one at a single base, so this may be a read error. The chain has TRBV7-3 and TRBJ1-1, with 7 bases lining up with TRBD1. V gave up 5 bases and J gave up 4 bases; unmatched junction bases: 4. The CDR3 extends over 13 amino acids. Germline CDR1 SGHTA, CDR2 FQGTGA. CDR3 nucleotides: TGTGCCAGCAGCCAAACAGGGGTCACTGAAGCTTTCTTT. It yields the protein CASSQTGVTEAFF.

This clone turned up a few times. The CDR3 DNA follows: TGTGCCAGCAGCTTAGATTGGGACCGCTACGAGCAGTACTTC. It specifies CASSLDWDRYEQYF. The chain couples TRBV11-2 to TRBJ2-7; D tentatively fits TRBD1 or TRBD2 (5 bases each). V lost 0 bases and J lost 3, with 9 bases in between. CDR1 SGHAT and CDR2 FQNNGV come from the germline V gene. The CDR3 contains 14 residues.

The CDR3 DNA sequence: TGTGCCAGCAGGGCCGACGGACAGGGGGCTTCCAAAAACATTCAGTACTTC. Its protein is CASRADGQGASKNIQYF. The V and J genes are TRBV2 and TRBJ2-4, with TRBD1 matching over 11 bases. V shed 6 bases and J 2 bases; nucleotides not matched to a gene: 9. The CDR3 sequence is 17 residues long. Per germline, CDR1 SNHLY and CDR2 FYNNEI.

This chain links TRBV10-3 with TRBJ1-6, with 10 bases identical to TRBD1. The CDR3 has 16 amino acids. Germline V gene lookup returns CDR1 ENHRY and CDR2 SYGVKD. Trimming at V came to 0 bases and at J to 6 bases, leaving 2 bases not matched to a gene. The CDR3 DNA reads as TGTGCCATCAGTGAGTCGGGGACAGGGGTTAATTCACCCCTCCACTTT. The encoded protein is CAISESGTGVNSPLHF.

CDR3 residues: CASSLGGTSDGELFF. CDR3 nucleotides: TGCGCCAGCAGCTTGGGAGGGACTAGTGACGGGGAGCTGTTTTTT. The chain recombines TRBV5-1 with TRBJ2-2; TRBD2 matches at 8 bases. With V trimmed by 0 bases and J by 7 bases, 5 bases remained unmatched. CDR1 SGHRS and CDR2 YFSETQ come from the germline V gene. The CDR3 is 15 amino acids.

The genes are TRBV5-1 and TRBJ2-4, with 8 bases matching TRBD2. The CDR3 is 15 amino acids. The V and J ends lost 6 bases and 3 bases, in that order; junction bases with no gene match: 8. Looked up from germline, CDR1 is SGHRS and CDR2 is YFSETQ. CDR3 residues: CASKPNLAGKNIQYF. DNA of the CDR3: TGCGCCAGCAAACCTAATCTAGCGGGCAAAAACATTCAGTACTTC.

This clone is a singleton in its sample. The chain couples TRBV2 to TRBJ1-2; perhaps TRBD1 as D (6 bases). The CDR3 has 14 residues. With 4 bases removed from V and 8 bases from J, the gap between germline ends came to 17 bases. Germline CDR1 and CDR2: SNHLY and FYNNEI. The CDR3: CASSAVRGSEGYTF. The CDR3, as DNA: TGTGCCAGCAGTGCAGTCAGGGGTTCGGAAGGCTACACCTTC.

About this clone: This specimen includes other DNA sequences encoding the same CDR3. The chain couples TRBV2 to TRBJ1-5; 10 bases map to TRBD1. The CDR3 runs 14 residues. V was clipped by 6 bases and J by 7 bases; unmatched bases: 6. Germline CDR1 reads SNHLY; CDR2 reads FYNNEI. CDR3 nucleotides: TGTGCCAGCAGCCGACAGGGGGCAGGACAGCCCCAGCATTTT. This encodes CASSRQGAGQPQHF. The full variable domain, completed using reference TRBV2 and TRBJ1-5, is EPEVTQTPSHQVTQMGQEVILRCVPISNHLYFYWYRQILGQKVEFLVSFYNNEISEKSEIFDDQFSVERPDGSNFTLKIRSTKLEDSAMYFCASSRQGAGQPQHFGDGTRLSIL.

Concerning this clone itself: This may come from a read error, since a much larger clone is one base off. Distinct nucleotide sequences in the sample also encode this CDR3. As DNA, the CDR3 is TGTGCCTGGAGTGGGCTAGCCAAAAACATTCAGTACTTC. It translates to CAWSGLAKNIQYF. The genes are TRBV30 and TRBJ2-4; D ambiguous. CDR3 length: 13 amino acids. With 1 base removed from V and 0 bases from J, the gap between germline ends came to 4 bases. Germline values: CDR1 GTSNPN, CDR2 SVGIG (reference sequence). Complete variable domain (other parts from reference TRBV30 and TRBJ2-4): SQTIHQWPATLVQPVGSPLSLECTVEGTSNPNLYWYRQAAGRGLQLLFYSVGIGQISSEVPQNLSASRPQDRQFILSSKKLLLSDSGFYLCAWSGLAKNIQYFGAGTRLSVL.

This clone has a single count. The chain has TRBV2 and TRBJ1-3; unclear D gene. V was clipped by 3 bases and J by 0 bases, with 3 bases between them. CDR1 and CDR2 from the germline V gene are SNHLY and FYNNEI. The CDR3 contains 13 residues. This CDR3 is CASSETSGNTIYF. The CDR3 nucleotides are TGTGCCAGCAGTGAGACCTCTGGAAACACCATATATTTT. Looking up the rest from reference TRBV2 and TRBJ1-3 gives the full variable domain: EPEVTQTPSHQVTQMGQEVILRCVPISNHLYFYWYRQILGQKVEFLVSFYNNEISEKSEIFDDQFSVERPDGSNFTLKIRSTKLEDSAMYFCASSETSGNTIYFGEGSWLTVV.

The genes are TRBV9 and TRBJ2-1; 7 positions agree with TRBD1. Trimming removed 4 bases from V and 0 bases from J; junction bases left unmatched: 7. CDR3 length: 16 amino acids. CDR1 is SGDLS, CDR2 YYNGEE, per germline. CDR3 loop: CASSMTGTDSYNEQFF. CDR3 coding DNA: TGTGCCAGCAGCATGACCGGGACAGACTCCTACAATGAGCAGTTCTTC.

The chain combines TRBV28 with TRBJ2-1; 11 bases fit TRBD2. CDR1 MDHEN and CDR2 SYDVKM come from the germline V gene. The length of the CDR3 is 15 residues. The ends lost 6 bases at V and 6 bases at J; junction bases unmatched: 7. The CDR3 DNA reads TGTGCCAGCAGCCCTAGCGGGGGGCCAACCAATGAGCAGTTCTTC. Protein: CASSPSGGPTNEQFF.

The chain employs TRBV6-5 and TRBJ2-7, with TRBD1 matching 9 bases. The germline V gene has CDR1 MNHEY and CDR2 SVGAGI. J lost 5 bases, V lost 2 bases, and 4 bases had no gene match. This CDR3 region has 14 residues. CDR3 amino acids: CASSYGTGIDEQYF. DNA of the CDR3: TGTGCCAGCAGTTACGGGACAGGGATTGACGAGCAGTACTTC.

The chain couples TRBV30 to TRBJ1-4; D unclear. Trimming stripped 0 bases from V and 9 bases from J, with 11 bases between. CDR3 size: 13 residues. Germline V gives CDR1 GTSNPN, CDR2 SVGIG (reference sequence). The DNA for the CDR3 is TGTGCCTGGAGTGTTTCTAGTGGGAAAAAACTGTTTTTT. This translates into CAWSVSSGKKLFF.

The table lists this clone with a count of one. The same CDR3 can be traced to other DNA sequences in this sample. The rearrangement links TRBV6-5 to TRBJ1-2, with a tentative D call TRBD1 (6 bases). V lost 6 bases, J lost 4 bases, and 12 bases lay in between. Looked up from germline, CDR1 is MNHEY and CDR2 is SVGAGI. The CDR3 totals 13 residues. The CDR3 reads CASRETGSYGYTF. DNA for the CDR3: TGTGCCAGCAGAGAAACAGGGAGCTATGGCTACACCTTC.

This rearrangement joins TRBV7-2 to TRBJ2-7, with TRBD2 matching 8 bases. The J segment lost 6 bases and the V segment lost 4 bases, leaving 11 bases of the junction unmatched. Germline V gives CDR1 SGHTA, CDR2 FQGNSA. The CDR3 consists of 15 residues. The DNA of the CDR3 is TGTGCCAGCAGCTCGACCGGGACTAGTTTGGGCGAGCAGTACTTC. Its translation is CASSSTGTSLGEQYF.

The chain carries TRBV19 and TRBJ1-1; a weak D match, TRBD1 (6 bases). The CDR3 totals 15 residues. Germline V gives CDR1 LNHDA, CDR2 SQIVND (reference sequence). Between the trimmed V and J ends, which lost 4 bases and 0 bases, there was a span of 12 bases. The chain's CDR3 is CASSNGQIMNTEAFF. In DNA form, the CDR3 reads TGTGCCAGTAGTAACGGACAGATAATGAACACTGAAGCTTTCTTT. Drawing the rest from reference TRBV19 and TRBJ1-1, the complete variable domain is DGGITQSPKYLFRKEGQNVTLSCEQNLNHDAMYWYRQDPGQGLRLIYYSQIVNDFQKGDIAEGYSVSREKKESFPLTVTSAQKNPTAFYLCASSNGQIMNTEAFFGQGTRLTVV.

The chain carries TRBV7-6 and TRBJ2-7, with 8 bases aligning to TRBD2. Trimming at V came to 5 bases and at J to 2 bases, leaving 11 bases not matched to a gene. CDR3 length: 16 residues. Germline CDR1 SGHVS, CDR2 FNYEAQ. CDR3 sequence (DNA): TGTGCCAGCAGCCCCGGGAGGGGGGTGCTAACCTACGAGCAGTACTTC. Translating it yields CASSPGRGVLTYEQYF.

The sample holds one count of this clone. In DNA, the CDR3 is TGTGCCAGCAGTCCACTCACGACTAGCGGGAGTTTCCATGAGCAGTTCTTC. Translation gives CASSPLTTSGSFHEQFF. The J gene is TRBJ2-1, the V gene TRBV11-2, with 12 bases aligning to TRBD2. The CDR3 contains 17 residues. Unmatched junction bases numbered 14, after V lost 6 bases and J lost 8 bases. The germline CDR1 and CDR2 sequences are SGHAT and FQNNGV.

V gene TRBV5-1 combines with J gene TRBJ1-1; TRBD1 matches at 7 bases. V lost 6 bases to trimming and J lost 5 bases; unmatched junction nucleotides: 7. CDR3 length: 13 residues. Germline V gene sequence: CDR1 SGHRS, CDR2 YFSETQ. The CDR3 protein is CASTTGVATEAFF. Written as DNA, the CDR3 is TGCGCCAGCACAACAGGGGTGGCTACTGAAGCTTTCTTT.

The rearrangement joins TRBV5-1 to TRBJ1-1; 8 bases match TRBD1. Germline assignment: CDR1 SGHRS and CDR2 YFSETQ. The CDR3 contains 15 residues. J lost 2 bases, V lost 4 bases, and 7 bases had no gene match. DNA for the CDR3: TGCGCCAGCAGCCCTGGGGACAGGACTAACACTGAAGCTTTCTTT. Amino acids: CASSPGDRTNTEAFF.

V usage is TRBV18 and J usage is TRBJ1-5, with 8 bases aligning to TRBD1. CDR1 is KGHSH, CDR2 LQKENI, per germline. The CDR3 runs 15 residues. Trimming at V came to 2 bases and at J to 5 bases, leaving 5 bases not matched to a gene. CDR3 protein: CASSPTGGGDQPQHF. The CDR3 DNA follows: TGTGCCAGCTCACCAACAGGGGGAGGTGATCAGCCCCAGCATTTT. The variable domain in full, completed from reference TRBV18 and TRBJ1-5, reads NAGVMQNPRHLVRRRGQEARLRCSPMKGHSHVYWYRQLPEEGLKFMVYLQKENIIDESGMPKERFSAEFPKEGPSILRIQQVVRGDSAAYFCASSPTGGGDQPQHFGDGTRLSIL.

The chain links TRBV4-1 to TRBJ2-5, with 11 positions matching TRBD2. This CDR3 region has 17 residues. Trimming cost V 0 bases and J 5 bases; bases outside gene matches: 8. Germline loops: CDR1 MGHRA, CDR2 YSYEKL. The CDR3 DNA is TGCGCCAGCAGCCAAGAGCCGGTTGTAGCGGGAGGGGAGACCCAGTACTTC. Residues: CASSQEPVVAGGETQYF.

A remark on this clone: One junction end disagrees with the germline gene, perhaps due to a read error. V usage is TRBV6-5 and J usage is TRBJ2-5; 8 bases match TRBD1. The V gene's germline CDR1 is MNHEY and CDR2 SVGAGI. CDR3 length: 15 amino acids. CDR3 protein: CASSNPWTGQGTQYF. The CDR3, as DNA: TGTGCCAGCAGTAACCCCTGGACAGGGCAAGGGACCCAGTACTTC.